Presented here are 6 T cell receptor beta chains from one specimen sequenced in a study of blood T cell repertoires in COVID-19. Generated by immunoSEQ multiplex PCR, the TCRdb table keeps only in-frame clones and is missing some. The sample holds some 50,000 clones, roughly nine tenths seen once. Sequencing used peripheral blood. The receptors were gathered from a woman aged 65 to 85 with active COVID-19.

This chain connects TRBV30 to TRBJ1-1; no clear D. This CDR3 spans 13 amino acids. V lost 3 bases, J lost 0 bases, and 8 bases lay in between. Germline CDR1 reads GTSNPN; CDR2 reads SVGIG (reference sequence). The CDR3 sequence: CAWRRHLNTEAFF. CDR3 in DNA: TGTGCCTGGAGACGACACCTGAACACTGAAGCTTTCTTT.

This chain uses TRBV24-1 with TRBJ2-1; 7 bases are a match to TRBD2. The CDR3 is 15 amino acids. Germline V gene lookup returns CDR1 KGHDR and CDR2 SFDVKD. V lost 0 bases to trimming and J lost 6 bases; unmatched junction nucleotides: 4. The CDR3 here is CATSDLASGSNEQFF. CDR3 DNA sequence: TGTGCCACCAGTGATTTGGCTAGCGGTTCCAATGAGCAGTTCTTC.

The gene calls are TRBV7-9 and TRBJ2-1, with 12 nucleotides matching TRBD2. This CDR3 is built from 16 residues. CDR1 and CDR2 (germline): SEHNR, FQNEAQ (reference sequence). Losses at the gene ends were 6 bases for V and 0 bases for J; bases not matched to a gene: 3. CDR3 bases: TGTGCCAGCAGATCGACTAGCGGGAGCTCCTACAATGAGCAGTTCTTC. Protein sequence: CASRSTSGSSYNEQFF.

The chain links TRBV30 to TRBJ2-7; D is perhaps TRBD2 (5 bases). CDR3 length equals 13 residues. Per the germline V gene, CDR1 is GTSNPN and CDR2 is SVGIG (reference sequence). Trimming stripped 5 bases from V and 4 bases from J, with 15 bases between. CDR3 nucleotide sequence: TGTGCCTGGGACGGAGCGGAAAAATACGAGCAGTACTTC. Its translation is CAWDGAEKYEQYF.

The rearrangement uses TRBV5-4 and TRBJ2-1; possible D gene TRBD2, 10 bases. V was cut by 1 base and J by 7 bases, with 30 bases left in between. Germline CDR1 and CDR2: SGHNT and YYREEE (reference sequence). The CDR3 consists of 20 residues. The CDR3 sequence is CASSLTGGQRASGRVNEQFF. The CDR3 DNA sequence: TGTGCCAGCAGCTTGACAGGGGGCCAAAGGGCCAGCGGGAGGGTAAATGAGCAGTTCTTC.

V and J are TRBV2 and TRBJ2-6; 9 positions agree with TRBD2. This CDR3 has 16 residues. Trimming took 8 bases from V and 1 from J; bases not matched to a gene: 6. Germline V gives CDR1 SNHLY, CDR2 FYNNEI. CDR3 in DNA: TGTGCCAGCTTAGCGGGAGCCGGATCTGGGGCCAACGTCCTGACTTTC. Translation gives CASLAGAGSGANVLTF.